The 12 T cell receptor beta chains given below trace back to one sample, sequenced in a study of cytomegalovirus exposure and HLA in healthy donors. It was with 60 Vbeta and 13 Jbeta primers that the PCR ran. Assay used: immunoSEQ multiplex PCR; TCRdb lists only in-frame clones, some missing. The sample shows 130,000 or so clones, almost 85% of them seen only once. The specimen was PBMCs. Source of these receptors: a man between 18 and 29 years old in good health and CMV-seropositive.

There are a few counts of this clone. The chain has TRBV19 and TRBJ2-7; tentative D call: TRBD2 (5 bases). There are 14 residues in the CDR3. The V end was cut by 7 bases, the J end by 0 bases, with 13 bases between. Looked up from germline, CDR1 is LNHDA and CDR2 is SQIVND (reference sequence). For the CDR3, the DNA is TGTGCCAGTAAGGTAGTTGGGAGCTCCTACGAGCAGTACTTC. It specifies CASKVVGSSYEQYF.

This clone was counted between two and nine times. This chain links TRBV11-1 with TRBJ1-1; D might be TRBD1 (6 bases). The CDR3 runs to 12 residues. Germline CDR1 is SGHAT and CDR2 is FQDESV (reference sequence). The ends were cut back, 6 bases at V and 11 bases at J, with 16 bases in the middle. CDR3 protein: CASSLTGNRAFF. The CDR3 nucleotides read TGTGCCAGCAGTCTCACAGGGAACAGGGCTTTCTTT.

In its sample, this clone was seen a few times. J is TRBJ1-2 and V is TRBV4-1; D gene uncertain. Germline CDR1 and CDR2: MGHRA and YSYEKL. Trimming stripped 6 bases from V and 1 base from J, with 12 bases between. The CDR3 extends over 14 amino acids. DNA for the CDR3: TGCGCCAGCAGTGCTACAGAGATTAACTATGGCTACACCTTC. It codes for CASSATEINYGYTF.

The V gene is TRBV5-1, the J gene TRBJ2-2; D unresolved. The CDR3 is made up of 14 amino acids. Germline V gives CDR1 SGHRS, CDR2 YFSETQ. Trimming took off 0 bases at V and 3 bases at J, with 6 bases between the two ends. CDR3 sequence reads: CASSLVADTGELFF. The CDR3 DNA follows: TGCGCCAGCAGCTTGGTGGCTGACACCGGGGAGCTGTTTTTT.

The chain employs TRBV28 and TRBJ2-4; D not resolved. The length of the CDR3 is 13 residues. CDR1 and CDR2 from the germline V gene are MDHEN and SYDVKM. The V and J ends lost 6 bases and 4 bases respectively, with 10 bases between them. The DNA of the CDR3 is TGTGCCAGCAGCGCGGATGCTAAAAACATTCAGTACTTC. It encodes CASSADAKNIQYF.

This clone was detected once. The J gene is TRBJ2-3, the V gene TRBV6-1; 7 nucleotides line up with TRBD2. This CDR3 region has 16 residues. Trimming removed 1 base from V and 0 bases from J; junction bases left unmatched: 4. Germline CDR1 MNHNS, CDR2 SASEGT. Here the CDR3 reads CASSEGGGDSTDTQYF. The CDR3 DNA follows: TGTGCCAGCAGTGAAGGGGGAGGGGACAGCACAGATACGCAGTATTTT.

The chain combines TRBV9 with TRBJ2-1, with 12 bases matching TRBD2. The V segment lost 0 bases and the J segment 4 bases; nucleotides outside the gene matches: 2. The CDR3 extends over 16 amino acids. Germline loops: CDR1 SGDLS, CDR2 YYNGEE. CDR3 DNA sequence: TGTGCCAGCAGCGTAGCCGGGACTAGCGGGTACAATGAGCAGTTCTTC. This sequence encodes CASSVAGTSGYNEQFF.

The chain uses TRBV29-1 and TRBJ1-1, with D possibly TRBD1 on 6 matching bases. This CDR3 spans 13 amino acids. V was clipped by 5 bases and J by 0 bases, with 10 bases between them. Germline CDR1 is SQVTM and CDR2 is ANQGSEA. This CDR3 reads CSVTDSMNTEAFF. CDR3 DNA: TGCAGCGTTACGGACAGCATGAACACTGAAGCTTTCTTT.

The J gene is TRBJ1-2, the V gene TRBV5-4, with D possibly TRBD1 on 5 matching bases. This CDR3 contains 14 residues. In germline, CDR1 is SGHNT, CDR2 YYREEE (reference sequence). V was clipped by 0 bases and J by 8 bases, with 14 bases between them. CDR3 region: CASSLVEGREGYTF. Here the CDR3 DNA reads TGTGCCAGCAGCTTGGTGGAGGGGAGGGAAGGCTACACCTTC.

This chain links TRBV14 with TRBJ2-5; 7 positions agree with TRBD2. The CDR3 length is 14 residues. Germline-derived CDR1 and CDR2 are SGHDN and FVKESK. Unmatched junction bases numbered 5, after V lost 2 bases and J lost 5 bases. CDR3 in DNA: TGTGCCAGCAGCCAACTAGCGGCCCGGGAGACCCAGTACTTC. Protein sequence: CASSQLAARETQYF.

This chain links TRBV28 with TRBJ1-2; D is perhaps TRBD1 (5 bases). From germline, CDR1 is MDHEN and CDR2 SYDVKM. V lost 8 bases and J 1 base, leaving 14 bases between the germline ends. The CDR3 contains 14 residues. The CDR3 DNA is TGTGCCAGCCTCCGGGGGGGAGATAACTATGGCTACACCTTC. This sequence encodes CASLRGGDNYGYTF.

V usage is TRBV6-5 and J usage is TRBJ1-2; maybe TRBD1 (6 bases). Per germline, CDR1 MNHEY and CDR2 SVGAGI. The V and J ends lost 6 bases and 2 bases respectively, with 10 bases between them. The CDR3 runs to 13 residues. The CDR3 sequence: CASRKGQNYGYTF. CDR3 nucleotide sequence: TGTGCCAGCAGGAAGGGACAAAACTATGGCTACACCTTC.